A selection of T cell receptor beta chains follows, all from one sample in a study of blood T cell repertoires in COVID-19. Assay: immunoSEQ multiplex PCR; the TCRdb copy retains only in-frame clones and omits some. The sample lists roughly 160,000 clones, approximately 80% occurring once. Sequenced input: PBMCs or T cells enriched from blood (not recorded which). These receptors all come from a woman between 55 and 75 years old who had recovered from COVID-19. Each CDR3 is given with its conserved first and last residue. The D gene is left open where the match is weak. Only some rows state a clone size, as once, few, many or a class for expanded clones.

size: NA
J: TRBJ2-5
D: NA
V: TRBV6-5
DNA: TGTGCCAGCAGGATCGGACTATACCAAGAGACCCAGTACTTC
CDR3: CASRIGLYQETQYF

size: few
J: TRBJ2-5
D: TRBD2
V: TRBV5-6
DNA: TGTGCCAGCAGCCAGACTAGCGGGAGTAGTTATTGGGGACGAGAGACCCAGTACTTC
CDR3: CASSQTSGSSYWGRETQYF

size: NA
J: TRBJ1-4
D: TRBD1
V: TRBV16
DNA: TGTGCCAGCAGCCTGACAGGGGGAACTAATGAAAAACTGTTTTTT
CDR3: CASSLTGGTNEKLFF

size: few
J: TRBJ1-2
D: TRBD1
V: TRBV27
DNA: TGTGCCAGCAGTCTAAATCCGCCTTTGGGACAGGGGGCTTTGGAACATGGCTACACCTTC
CDR3: CASSLNPPLGQGALEHGYTF

size: NA
J: TRBJ2-5
D: TRBD1
V: TRBV5-1
DNA: TGCGCCAGCACCGACAGGGTTTCTGAGACCCAGTACTTC
CDR3: CASTDRVSETQYF

size: NA
J: TRBJ1-1
D: NA
V: TRBV9
DNA: TGTGCCAGCAGCGTACTGCAGGGCGGTGACACTGAAGCTTTCTTT
CDR3: CASSVLQGGDTEAFF

size: NA
J: TRBJ1-1
D: TRBD1
V: TRBV5-1
DNA: TGCGCCAGCAGCTTGGGACAGGGGGTTCTAACTGAAGCTTTCTTT
CDR3: CASSLGQGVLTEAFF

size: NA
J: TRBJ1-2
D: NA
V: TRBV30
DNA: TGTGCCTGGAGAGCTAAGGGAGCCCACTATGGCTACACCTTC
CDR3: CAWRAKGAHYGYTF

size: NA
J: TRBJ1-6
D: TRBD1
V: TRBV6-5
DNA: TGTGCCAGCAGTTACCTACGACAGGGCGGATCACCCCTCCACTTT
CDR3: CASSYLRQGGSPLHF

size: NA
J: TRBJ2-1
D: TRBD1
V: TRBV18
DNA: TGTGCCAGCTCACCACCGGCCCTGGGACAGGGGGCCTACAATGAGCAGTTCTTC
CDR3: CASSPPALGQGAYNEQFF

size: NA
J: TRBJ1-5
D: NA
V: TRBV2
DNA: TGTGCCAGCAGCGGGGGGCAGCCCCAGCATTTT
CDR3: CASSGGQPQHF

size: NA
J: TRBJ2-2
D: NA
V: TRBV5-1
DNA: TGCGCCAGCAGCGAAGGGGTGGACACCGGGGAGCTGTTTTTT
CDR3: CASSEGVDTGELFF

size: NA
J: TRBJ1-5
D: NA
V: TRBV3-1/TRBV3-2
DNA: TGTGCCAGCAGCCAAGCTAGAGGCAACCAGCATTTT
CDR3: CASSQARGNQHF

size: NA
J: TRBJ2-5
D: TRBD2
V: TRBV2
DNA: TGTGCCAGCAGTGAACCGCGGGGACTAGAAGAGACCCAGTACTTC
CDR3: CASSEPRGLEETQYF

size: once
J: TRBJ1-4
D: NA
V: TRBV27
DNA: TGTGCCAGCAGCCCACTCGAAAATGAAAAACTGTTTTTT
CDR3: CASSPLENEKLFF

size: NA
J: TRBJ1-3
D: NA
V: TRBV4-1
DNA: TGCGCCGGCAGCCGGCCGGGAGCTCAGAGCTCTGGAAACACCATATATTTT
CDR3: CAGSRPGAQSSGNTIYF

size: NA
J: TRBJ1-2
D: NA
V: TRBV7-9
DNA: TGTGCCAGCAGCGTAAACCCAGGGTTGGAAAACTATGGCTACACCTTC
CDR3: CASSVNPGLENYGYTF

size: NA
J: TRBJ2-3
D: NA
V: TRBV18
DNA: TGTGCCAGCTCACCGGCCAGGGGTAGCACAGATACGCAGTATTTT
CDR3: CASSPARGSTDTQYF